Included here is one T cell receptor beta chain sequence, with context. No antigen is known for it. Germline V gene sequence: CDR1 WNHNN, CDR2 SYGVQD (reference sequence). V gave up 5 bases and J gave up 1 base; unmatched junction bases: 2. The CDR3 length is 14 residues. The sample is drawn from a study of T cells in localized non-small cell lung cancer. General study points: Median detection of top 100 tumor clones in adjacent lung was 55 to 60 clones. Maximal T cell clonality occurred in uninvolved adjacent lung, with tumor ranking below it. Heterogeneity is still possible, as just one tumor region was sequenced.

Repertoires were generated with immunoSEQ multiplex PCR, while TCRdb's copy carries only in-frame clones and drops some. The data hold fewer than 25,000 clones, with 91% observed a single time. Sequencing was performed on peripheral blood, taken before any cancer treatment. This chain joins TRBV10-1 and TRBJ2-1; 7 nucleotides agree with TRBD2. The receptor's source is a woman aged 40 to 75 with stage I lung adenocarcinoma. In DNA form, the CDR3 reads TGCGCCAGCAGTAGCGGGACTTCCTACAATGAGCAGTTCTTC. Protein product: CASSSGTSYNEQFF.